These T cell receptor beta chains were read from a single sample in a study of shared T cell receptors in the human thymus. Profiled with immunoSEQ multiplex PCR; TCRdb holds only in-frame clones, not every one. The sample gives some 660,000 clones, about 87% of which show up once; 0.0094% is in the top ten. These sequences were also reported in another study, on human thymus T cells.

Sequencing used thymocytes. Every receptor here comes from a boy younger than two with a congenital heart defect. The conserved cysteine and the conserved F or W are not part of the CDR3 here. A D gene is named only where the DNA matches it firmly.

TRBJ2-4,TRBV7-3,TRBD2,ASSLRPSGSENIQY
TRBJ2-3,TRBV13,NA,ASSLVEEWVRTDTQY
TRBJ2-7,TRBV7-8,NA,ASRVAEPYEQY
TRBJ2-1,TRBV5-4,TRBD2,ASSLVSGGGRSYNEQF
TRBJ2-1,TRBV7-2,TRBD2,ASSQRLDTSGRALEQF
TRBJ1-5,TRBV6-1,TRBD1,ASSDTGTGGSNQPQH
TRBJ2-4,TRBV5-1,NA,ASSLNFRVASRVAKNIQY
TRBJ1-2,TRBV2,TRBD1,ASSAGQGKSSGYT
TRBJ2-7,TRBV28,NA,ASSTYRDTQY
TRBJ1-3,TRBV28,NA,ASSPGGHHYSGNTIY
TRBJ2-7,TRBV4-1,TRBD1,ASSQVQGVYEQY
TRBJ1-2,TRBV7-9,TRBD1,ASSSTSAGGNGYT
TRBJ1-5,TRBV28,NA,ASSHRTISNQPQH
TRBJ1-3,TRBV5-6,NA,ASSGGVISGNTIY
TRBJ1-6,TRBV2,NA,ASRGGSYNSPLH
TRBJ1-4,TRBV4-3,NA,ASSQDAGMGNEKLF
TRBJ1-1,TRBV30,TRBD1,AWIATGGAF
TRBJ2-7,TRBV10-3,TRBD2,AISERDYSYEQY
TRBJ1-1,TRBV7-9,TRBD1,ASSLDEGGQEPNTEAF
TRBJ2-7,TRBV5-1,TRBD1,ASSLVGRRDRVDKGSYEQY
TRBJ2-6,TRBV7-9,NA,ASSLGGNSGANVLT
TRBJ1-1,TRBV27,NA,ASSAQGSMNTEAF
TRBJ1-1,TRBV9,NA,ASSYPPGENCTEAF
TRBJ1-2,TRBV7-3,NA,ASSSLGGFGYT
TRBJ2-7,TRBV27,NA,ASSLRTGGGSYEQY
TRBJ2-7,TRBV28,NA,ASSLSGDPYEQY
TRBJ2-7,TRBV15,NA,ATSRDWTIYEQY
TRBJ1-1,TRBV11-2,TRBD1,ASSLAFDGQGNTEAF
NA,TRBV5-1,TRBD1,ASRGQTESYEQY
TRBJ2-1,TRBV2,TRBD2,ASSPRRSHLAGGPGNEQF
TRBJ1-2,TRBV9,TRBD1,ASSVAAGGGYGYT
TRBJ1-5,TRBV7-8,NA,ASSSRREDNQPQH
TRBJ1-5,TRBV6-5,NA,ASSYGRNQPQH
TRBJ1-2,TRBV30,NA,AWDLGDKSNYGYT
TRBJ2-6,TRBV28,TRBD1,ASRAQGKGANVLT